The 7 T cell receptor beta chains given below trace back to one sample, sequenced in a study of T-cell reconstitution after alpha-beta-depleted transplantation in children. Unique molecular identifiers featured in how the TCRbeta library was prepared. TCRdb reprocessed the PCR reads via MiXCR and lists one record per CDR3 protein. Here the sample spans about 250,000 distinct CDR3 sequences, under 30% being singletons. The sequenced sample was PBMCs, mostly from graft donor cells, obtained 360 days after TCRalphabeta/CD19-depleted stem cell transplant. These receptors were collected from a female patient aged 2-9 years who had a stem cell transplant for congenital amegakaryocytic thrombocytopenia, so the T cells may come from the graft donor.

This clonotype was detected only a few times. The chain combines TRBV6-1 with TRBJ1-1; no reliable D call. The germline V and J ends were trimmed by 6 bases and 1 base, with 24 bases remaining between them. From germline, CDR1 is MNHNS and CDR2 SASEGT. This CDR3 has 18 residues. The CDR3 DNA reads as TGTGCCAGCAGCCGCGCGCGGCAGCAACATCCAGGGAACACTGAAGCTTTCTTT. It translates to CASSRARQQHPGNTEAFF.

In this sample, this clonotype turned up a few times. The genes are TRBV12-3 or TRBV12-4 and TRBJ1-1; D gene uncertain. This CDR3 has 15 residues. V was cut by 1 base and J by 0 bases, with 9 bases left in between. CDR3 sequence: CASSLGADMNTEAFF. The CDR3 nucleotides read TGTGCCAGCAGTTTAGGGGCAGACATGAACACTGAAGCTTTCTTT.

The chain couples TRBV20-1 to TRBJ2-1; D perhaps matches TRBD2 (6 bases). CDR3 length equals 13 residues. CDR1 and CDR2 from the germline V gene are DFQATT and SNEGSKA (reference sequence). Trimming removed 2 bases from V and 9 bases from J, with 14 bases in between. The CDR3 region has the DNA TGCAGTGCTAGACGGGGGAGAGGCGGTGAGCAGTTCTTC. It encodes CSARRGRGGEQFF.

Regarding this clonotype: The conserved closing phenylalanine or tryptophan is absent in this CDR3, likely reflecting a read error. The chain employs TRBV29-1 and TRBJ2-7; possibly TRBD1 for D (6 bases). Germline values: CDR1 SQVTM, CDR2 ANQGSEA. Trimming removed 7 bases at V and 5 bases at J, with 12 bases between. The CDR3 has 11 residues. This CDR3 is CSGTQGDEQYS. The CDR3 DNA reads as TGCAGCGGTACACAGGGAGACGAGCAGTACTCC.

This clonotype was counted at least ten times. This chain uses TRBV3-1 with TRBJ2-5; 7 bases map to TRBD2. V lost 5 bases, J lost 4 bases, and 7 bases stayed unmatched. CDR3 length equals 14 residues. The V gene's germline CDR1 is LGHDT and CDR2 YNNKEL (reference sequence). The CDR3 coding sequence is TGTGCCAGCAGCTCAGCTAGCGGAAGAGAGACCCAGTACTTC. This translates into CASSSASGRETQYF.

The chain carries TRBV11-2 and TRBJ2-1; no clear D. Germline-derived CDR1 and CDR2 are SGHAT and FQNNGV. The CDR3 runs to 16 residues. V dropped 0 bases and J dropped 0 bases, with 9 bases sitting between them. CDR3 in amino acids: CASSLDVLDSYNEQFF. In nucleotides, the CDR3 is TGTGCCAGCAGCTTAGATGTACTCGACTCCTACAATGAGCAGTTCTTC. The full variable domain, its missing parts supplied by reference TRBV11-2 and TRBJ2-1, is EAGVAQSPRYKIIEKRQSVAFWCNPISGHATLYWYQQILGQGPKLLIQFQNNGVVDDSQLPKDRFSAERLKGVDSTLKIQPAKLEDSAVYLCASSLDVLDSYNEQFFGPGTRLTVL.

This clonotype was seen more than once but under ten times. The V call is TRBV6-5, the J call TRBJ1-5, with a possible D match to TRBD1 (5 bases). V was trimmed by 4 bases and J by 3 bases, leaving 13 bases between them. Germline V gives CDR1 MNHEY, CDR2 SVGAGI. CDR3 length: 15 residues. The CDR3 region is CASSSDPGHNQPQHF. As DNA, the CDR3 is TGTGCCAGCAGTTCCGACCCAGGGCACAATCAGCCCCAGCATTTT.